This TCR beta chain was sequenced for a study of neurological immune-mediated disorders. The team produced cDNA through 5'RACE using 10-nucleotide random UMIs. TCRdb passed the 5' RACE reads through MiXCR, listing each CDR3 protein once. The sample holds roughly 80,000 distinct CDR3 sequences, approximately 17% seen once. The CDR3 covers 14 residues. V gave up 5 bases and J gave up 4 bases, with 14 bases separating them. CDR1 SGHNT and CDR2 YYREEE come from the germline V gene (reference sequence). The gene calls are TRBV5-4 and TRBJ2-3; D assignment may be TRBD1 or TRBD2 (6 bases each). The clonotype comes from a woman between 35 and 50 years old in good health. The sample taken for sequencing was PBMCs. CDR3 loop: CASRGGSIADTQYF. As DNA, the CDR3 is TGTGCCAGCAGGGGGGGCTCCATTGCAGATACGCAGTATTTT.